The source of this T cell receptor (beta chain) is a study of prognosis after radiotherapy for stage I lung cancer. By share, this clonotype ranks as medium-sized. Trimming took off 7 bases at V and 11 bases at J, with 10 bases between the two ends. Germline V CDR1 and CDR2: SNHLY, FYNNEI. The CDR3 consists of 10 residues. Investigators drew around 5.4 milliliters of peripheral blood at each of two time points. It was by two-round multiplex PCR that TCR beta CDR3 was amplified from genomic DNA. Amplification during the initial PCR round employed primers specific to each TRBV and TRBJ gene. One entry per CDR3 protein results from TCRdb running MiXCR on the multiplex PCR reads. The table has about 8,500 distinct CDR3 sequences, 62% seen once; the top ten hold about 19%.

This rearrangement joins TRBV2 to TRBJ2-3; D is unclear. The sample here was PBMCs, taken before or after stereotactic body radiation therapy (not recorded which). The sequence was collected from a donor over 45 with non-small cell lung cancer. Written as DNA, the CDR3 is TGTGCCAGCAAAAAGAGTGTGCAGTATTTT. Its translation is CASKKSVQYF.